The 6 T cell receptor beta chains below come from one sample, sequenced in a study of blood T cell repertoires in COVID-19. Profiled with immunoSEQ multiplex PCR; TCRdb holds only in-frame clones, not every one. Of about 200,000 clones in the sample, 70% to 85% were seen once. What was sequenced was PBMCs or T cells enriched from blood (not recorded which). These TCRs come from a man aged 35-49 years who had recovered from COVID-19.

CDR3 DNA: TGCGCCAGCAGCTCTGCTACCGGCGGGGAGCTGTTTTTT. Encoded protein: CASSSATGGELFF. The rearrangement uses TRBV5-1 and TRBJ2-2, with D hard to call. The CDR3 loop spans 13 amino acids. V was trimmed by 3 bases and J by 7 bases, leaving 10 bases between them. CDR1 and CDR2 (germline): SGHRS, YFSETQ.

The chain joins TRBV19 to TRBJ2-1; 11 nucleotides match TRBD1. V shed 9 bases, J shed 7 bases, and the junction held 8 bases outside the gene matches. The CDR3 has 14 amino acids. Germline values: CDR1 LNHDA, CDR2 SQIVND (reference sequence). The CDR3 sequence is CASLGQGAQNEQFF. CDR3 nucleotide sequence: TGTGCCAGCCTCGGACAGGGGGCTCAGAATGAGCAGTTCTTC.

This clone appeared a few times. The V call is TRBV19, the J call TRBJ2-1; 8 bases fit TRBD2. Germline lookup yields CDR1 LNHDA and CDR2 SQIVND (reference sequence). V shed 1 base, J shed 10 bases, and the junction held 9 bases outside the gene matches. The CDR3 contains 15 residues. The CDR3, as DNA: TGTGCCAGTAGTATAGGGGCGGGGGGCTTCCAGGAGCAGTTCTTC. Residues: CASSIGAGGFQEQFF.

The V gene is TRBV2, the J gene TRBJ2-3; no clear D gene. V shed 6 bases and J shed 3 bases, with 4 bases lying between them. From germline, CDR1 is SNHLY and CDR2 FYNNEI. The CDR3 consists of 11 residues. CDR3 bases: TGTGCCAGCAGCCTTACAGATACGCAGTATTTT. This gives the protein CASSLTDTQYF.

The V gene is TRBV12-3 or TRBV12-4, the J gene TRBJ1-6; TRBD1 aligns across 7 bases. The CDR3 is 13 amino acids. After removal of 3 bases from V and 8 bases from J, the junction contained 1 base not matched to a gene. For the CDR3, the DNA is TGTGCCAGCAGTTTCGACAGGGATTCACCCCTCCACTTT. Encoded protein: CASSFDRDSPLHF.

This clone was counted between two and nine times. The chain carries TRBV3-1 (or the pseudogene TRBV3-2) and TRBJ1-1; 8 bases line up with TRBD1. This CDR3 spans 14 amino acids. V trimming: 4 bases; J trimming: 4 bases; junction bases outside the gene matches: 5. In germline, CDR1 is LGHDT, CDR2 YNNKEL (reference sequence). In DNA form, the CDR3 reads TGTGCCAGCAGCCGGACAGGGAGAGGCACTGAAGCTTTCTTT. It is translated as CASSRTGRGTEAFF.